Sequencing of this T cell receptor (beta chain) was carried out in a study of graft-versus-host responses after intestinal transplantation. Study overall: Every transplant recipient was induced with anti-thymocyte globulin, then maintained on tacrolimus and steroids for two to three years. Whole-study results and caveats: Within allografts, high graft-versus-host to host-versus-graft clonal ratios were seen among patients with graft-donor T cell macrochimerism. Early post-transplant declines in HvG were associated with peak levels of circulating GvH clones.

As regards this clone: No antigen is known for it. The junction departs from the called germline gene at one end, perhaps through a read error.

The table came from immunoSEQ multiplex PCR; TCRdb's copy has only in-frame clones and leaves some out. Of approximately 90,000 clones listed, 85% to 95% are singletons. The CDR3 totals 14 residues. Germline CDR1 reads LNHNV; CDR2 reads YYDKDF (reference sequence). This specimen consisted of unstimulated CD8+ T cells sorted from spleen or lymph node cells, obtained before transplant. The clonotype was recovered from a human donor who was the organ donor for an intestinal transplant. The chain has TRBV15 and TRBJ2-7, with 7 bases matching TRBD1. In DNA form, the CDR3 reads TGTGCCACCAGCGGAGACAGGGTCTACGGCGAGCAGTACTTC. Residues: CATSGDRVYGEQYF.